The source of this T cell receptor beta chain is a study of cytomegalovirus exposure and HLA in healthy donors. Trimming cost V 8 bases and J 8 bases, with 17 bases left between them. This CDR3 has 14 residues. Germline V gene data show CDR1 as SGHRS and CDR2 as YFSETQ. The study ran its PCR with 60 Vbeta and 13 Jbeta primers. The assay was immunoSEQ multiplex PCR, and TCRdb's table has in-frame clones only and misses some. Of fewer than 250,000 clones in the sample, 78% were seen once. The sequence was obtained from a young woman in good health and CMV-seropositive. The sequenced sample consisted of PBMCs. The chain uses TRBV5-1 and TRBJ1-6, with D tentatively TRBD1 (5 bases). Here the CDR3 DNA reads TGCGCCAGTAACTCGGGGGGACGGGATTCACCCCTCCACTTT. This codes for CASNSGGRDSPLHF.